The 28 T cell receptor beta chains below were found in one sample sequenced in a study of vaccination and CD4 T cells after COVID-19. No antigen has been assigned to these receptors. Sequenced with the Oncomine TCR Beta short-read assay was DNA taken from cultured CD4+ T cells. TCRdb analysed the PCR reads with MiXCR anew, one entry per CDR3 protein. The sample includes more than 15,000 distinct CDR3 sequences, roughly 29% of them seen just once. Treatment in this sample: approximately nine-day PBMC culture with coronavirus spike peptide pools or control peptides (ViraFEST assay). Sequencing input: cultured CD4+ T cells from blood. The receptor source for this set is a human donor with COVID-19.

This chain joins TRBV2 and TRBJ2-7; no clear D. Germline V gene data show CDR1 as SNHLY and CDR2 as FYNNEI. The CDR3 extends over 12 amino acids. The V gene lost 7 bases and the J gene lost 1 base, with 8 bases spanning the gap. CDR3 residues: CASTAGSYEQYF. CDR3 coding DNA: TGTGCCAGCACTGCCGGTTCCTACGAGCAGTACTTC. Full variable domain (missing parts from reference TRBV2 and TRBJ2-7): EPEVTQTPSHQVTQMGQEVILRCVPISNHLYFYWYRQILGQKVEFLVSFYNNEISEKSEIFDDQFSVERPDGSNFTLKIRSTKLEDSAMYFCASTAGSYEQYFGPGTRLTVT.

The V gene is TRBV14, the J gene TRBJ1-6, with TRBD1 identical over 8 bases. Germline CDR1 is SGHDN and CDR2 is FVKESK. V lost 6 bases to trimming and J lost 9 bases; unmatched junction nucleotides: 7. The CDR3 covers 14 residues. In DNA, the CDR3 is TGTGCCAGCAGGAAGGACAGGGATACTTCACCCCTCCACTTT. It translates to CASRKDRDTSPLHF.

The rearrangement uses TRBV6-1 and TRBJ2-3; possible D gene TRBD2, 5 bases. The germline V and J ends were trimmed by 7 bases and 8 bases, with 25 bases remaining between them. The CDR3 has 16 residues. Per germline, CDR1 MNHNS and CDR2 SASEGT. The CDR3 spells CASKTSGPSTLGTQYF. Written as DNA, the CDR3 is TGTGCCAGCAAGACAAGTGGACCCAGCACACTAGGTACGCAGTATTTT.

The chain has TRBV7-3 and TRBJ2-3; TRBD2 matches 11 bases. The length of the CDR3 is 17 residues. Germline V gives CDR1 SGHTA, CDR2 FQGTGA. The V and J ends lost 4 bases and 1 base, in that order; junction bases with no gene match: 7. As DNA, the CDR3 is TGTGCCAGCAGCTCCGGGACTAGCGGATCCCGCACAGATACGCAGTATTTT. Translation gives CASSSGTSGSRTDTQYF. The complete variable domain, with remaining parts taken from reference TRBV7-3 and TRBJ2-3, reads GAGVSQTPSNKVTEKGKYVELRCDPISGHTALYWYRQSLGQGPEFLIYFQGTGAADDSGLPNDRFFAVRPEGSVSTLKIQRTERGDSAVYLCASSSGTSGSRTDTQYFGPGTRLTVL.

The gene calls are TRBV11-3 and TRBJ2-7; D is possibly TRBD1 or TRBD2 (5 bases each). CDR3 length: 15 residues. Trimming pared 5 bases from V and 3 bases from J, leaving 17 bases between. CDR1 SGHNT and CDR2 YENEEA come from the germline V gene. The CDR3 DNA sequence: TGTGCCAGCAGCCTGGGGGTCGTCGAAGGCTACGAGCAGTACTTC. It is translated as CASSLGVVEGYEQYF.

This clonotype has just a few counts. The rearrangement uses TRBV6-1 and TRBJ1-2; D perhaps matches TRBD1 (5 bases). Germline V gives CDR1 MNHNS, CDR2 SASEGT. V lost 6 bases, J lost 0 bases, and 11 bases lay in between. This CDR3 comprises 14 residues. The CDR3 DNA follows: TGTGCCAGCAGCCAAGGGGTTACTAACTATGGCTACACCTTC. Encoded protein: CASSQGVTNYGYTF.

The chain recombines TRBV19 with TRBJ2-3; 9 bases map to TRBD2. This CDR3 has 15 amino acids. With 8 bases clipped from V and 4 bases from J, the junction kept 10 bases outside the gene matches. Germline CDR1 reads LNHDA; CDR2 reads SQIVND (reference sequence). The CDR3 is CASGGSGGPADTQYF. CDR3 coding DNA: TGTGCCAGTGGGGGGAGCGGGGGGCCGGCAGATACGCAGTATTTT.

This clonotype was seen only a few times. The V gene is TRBV20-1, the J gene TRBJ2-7; TRBD2 agrees at 8 bases. The CDR3 is made up of 13 amino acids. Germline V CDR1 and CDR2: DFQATT, SNEGSKA (reference sequence). J lost 3 bases, V lost 5 bases, and 6 bases had no gene match. The CDR3 reads CSAEGRGGYEQYF. CDR3 DNA: TGCAGTGCTGAGGGTCGGGGGGGCTACGAGCAGTACTTC.

The table lists this clonotype with a few counts. V and J are TRBV6-1 and TRBJ2-5, with TRBD1 matching 9 bases. Germline V gene sequence: CDR1 MNHNS, CDR2 SASEGT. CDR3 length: 15 residues. V shed 5 bases and J 1 base; nucleotides not matched to a gene: 5. CDR3 in DNA: TGTGCCAGCAGTCCCAGGGACAGGGCCCAAGAGACCCAGTACTTC. Its protein product is CASSPRDRAQETQYF.

Points on this clonotype: Its ends do not fully match the called genes, so a read error is possible. The CDR3 nucleotides read TGCAATGCTAGGACTAGCGGGGATCCAGATACGCAGTATTTT. Its protein product is CNARTSGDPDTQYF. V is TRBV20-1 and J is TRBJ2-3; TRBD2 agrees at 12 bases. CDR1 and CDR2 (germline): DFQATT, SNEGSKA (reference sequence). This CDR3 spans 14 amino acids.

This clonotype was detected a few times. The chain recombines TRBV28 with TRBJ1-5, with unresolved D. The CDR3 runs to 13 residues. CDR1 and CDR2 (germline): MDHEN, SYDVKM. The V and J ends lost 2 bases and 6 bases respectively, with 8 bases between them. The CDR3 bases are TGTGCCAGCAGTTTACTCAATGCTCAGCCCCAGCATTTT. Its protein product is CASSLLNAQPQHF.

This clonotype was seen only once. The rearrangement uses TRBV11-2 and TRBJ2-5; unclear D gene. Trimming took 5 bases from V and 5 from J, leaving 18 bases between them. CDR1 and CDR2 (germline): SGHAT, FQNNGV. CDR3 size: 15 residues. CDR3 region: CASSPKVGSRETQYF. The DNA of the CDR3 is TGTGCCAGCAGCCCTAAGGTGGGGTCTAGGGAGACCCAGTACTTC.

This clonotype was recorded a few times. V gene TRBV5-4 combines with J gene TRBJ2-2, with D perhaps matching TRBD1 or TRBD2 (6 bases each). Trimming took off 4 bases at V and 1 base at J, with 11 bases between the two ends. CDR1 SGHNT and CDR2 YYREEE come from the germline V gene (reference sequence). The CDR3 totals 15 residues. The CDR3 protein is CASSPGGQNTGELFF. The CDR3 DNA is TGTGCCAGCAGCCCTGGGGGGCAGAACACCGGGGAGCTGTTTTTT. Full variable domain (outside the CDR3, taken from reference TRBV5-4 and TRBJ2-2): ETGVTQSPTHLIKTRGQQVTLRCSSQSGHNTVSWYQQALGQGPQFIFQYYREEENGRGNFPPRFSGLQFPNYSSELNVNALELDDSALYLCASSPGGQNTGELFFGEGSRLTVL.

This clonotype has a handful of counts. This chain joins TRBV6-1 and TRBJ1-5, with D perhaps TRBD1 (5 bases). The V and J ends lost 9 bases and 0 bases respectively, with 15 bases between them. Germline CDR1 MNHNS, CDR2 SASEGT. The CDR3 runs to 15 residues. The CDR3 DNA sequence: TGTGCCAGTGGGGGGACGTATGGTAGCAATCAGCCCCAGCATTTT. Its protein is CASGGTYGSNQPQHF.

This chain links TRBV23-1 with TRBJ2-2; 8 bases fit TRBD1. TRBV23-1 is noted as an ORF with a role that remains uncertain. The CDR3 covers 17 residues. The J segment lost 7 bases and the V segment lost 0 bases, leaving 10 bases of the junction unmatched. The CDR3 spells CASSQSSTGGSGGELFF. The CDR3 nucleotides are TGCGCCAGCAGTCAATCGTCAACAGGGGGGTCCGGCGGGGAGCTGTTTTTT.

The chain employs TRBV21-1 and TRBJ2-6. TRBV21-1 is tagged as a pseudogene. The CDR3 consists of 19 residues. CDR3: CASSARVVLSYSGANVLTF. DNA of the CDR3: TGTGCCAGCAGCGCCCGAGTTGTACTTTCTTATTCTGGGGCCAACGTCCTGACTTTC.

CDR3 nucleotides: TGCGCCAGCAGCGCGGACAGCGCGCACACTGAAGCTTTCTTT. Translated, it gives CASSADSAHTEAFF. V usage is TRBV5-1 and J usage is TRBJ1-1; D might be TRBD1 (6 bases). The CDR3 runs 14 residues. V lost 4 bases and J 3 bases, leaving 13 bases between the germline ends. From germline, CDR1 is SGHRS and CDR2 YFSETQ.

Only a few counts were recorded for this clonotype. J is TRBJ1-3 and V is TRBV7-8; D not resolved. With 5 bases removed from V and 0 bases from J, the gap between germline ends came to 14 bases. The CDR3 extends over 16 amino acids. Germline lookup yields CDR1 SGHVS and CDR2 FQNEAQ. The CDR3 spells CASSLGVLDSGNTIYF. The DNA for the CDR3 is TGTGCCAGCAGCCTCGGAGTCCTCGACTCTGGAAACACCATATATTTT.

J is TRBJ2-1 and V is TRBV15, with unresolved D. CDR3 length: 12 amino acids. CDR1 and CDR2 (germline): LNHNV, YYDKDF (reference sequence). Between the trimmed V and J ends, which lost 8 bases and 3 bases, there was a span of 8 bases. CDR3 coding DNA: TGTGCCACCTCGGCACACTACAATGAGCAGTTCTTC. Protein product: CATSAHYNEQFF.

This chain links TRBV6-2 or TRBV6-3 with TRBJ2-1, with D tentatively TRBD1 (5 bases). Trimming removed 6 bases from V and 1 base from J, with 22 bases in between. Per the germline V gene, CDR1 is MNHEY and CDR2 is SVGEGT. The CDR3 has 18 residues. The CDR3 region is CASSSQLGQSNSYNEQFF. The CDR3 bases are TGTGCCAGCAGCTCCCAGCTCGGACAATCGAATTCCTACAATGAGCAGTTCTTC.

This clonotype was observed a handful of times. The genes are TRBV20-1 and TRBJ1-2, with a weak D call TRBD1 (6 bases). The CDR3 is made up of 11 amino acids. The germline CDR1 and CDR2 sequences are DFQATT and SNEGSKA (reference sequence). Trimming stripped 6 bases from V and 14 bases from J, with 19 bases between. CDR3 sequence: CSATDKDSPTF. In nucleotides, the CDR3 is TGCAGTGCGACGGACAAGGACAGTCCGACCTTC.

This clonotype appeared a few times. J is TRBJ1-1 and V is TRBV10-1; no reliable D call. Germline V gene sequence: CDR1 WNHNN, CDR2 SYGVQD (reference sequence). The CDR3 sequence is 17 residues long. Trimming cost V 2 bases and J 4 bases, with 20 bases left between them. CDR3 protein: CASSEPKNGEVSTEAFF. The DNA for the CDR3 is TGCGCCAGCAGTGAGCCAAAAAACGGGGAGGTAAGCACTGAAGCTTTCTTT.

V is TRBV9 and J is TRBJ1-1, with TRBD1 identical over 8 bases. The CDR3 runs to 14 residues. Germline V gene lookup returns CDR1 SGDLS and CDR2 YYNGEE. The ends lost 1 base at V and 4 bases at J; junction bases unmatched: 3. The CDR3 sequence is CASSVPTGGTEAFF. CDR3 in DNA: TGTGCCAGCAGCGTACCCACAGGGGGCACTGAAGCTTTCTTT.

The gene calls are TRBV7-9 and TRBJ1-1, with TRBD1 matching over 7 bases. The J segment lost 0 bases and the V segment lost 6 bases, leaving 4 bases of the junction unmatched. CDR1 is SEHNR and CDR2 is FQNEAQ in the germline V gene (reference sequence). The CDR3 covers 14 residues. As DNA, the CDR3 is TGTGCCAGCAGAGGTGGACAGGTGAACACTGAAGCTTTCTTT. This codes for CASRGGQVNTEAFF.

The chain employs TRBV20-1 and TRBJ2-1; 8 nucleotides match TRBD2. The CDR3 covers 15 residues. Unmatched junction bases numbered 8, after V lost 6 bases and J lost 1 base. Per the germline V gene, CDR1 is DFQATT and CDR2 is SNEGSKA (reference sequence). The CDR3 sequence is CSALGGVSSYNEQFF. The CDR3 DNA follows: TGCAGTGCCCTCGGGGGGGTTTCATCCTACAATGAGCAGTTCTTC.

This clonotype was observed a few times. V and J are TRBV6-5 and TRBJ1-1; a weak D match, TRBD1 (5 bases). CDR3 length: 15 residues. V lost 3 bases, J lost 4 bases, and 15 bases lay in between. The germline V gene encodes CDR1 MNHEY and CDR2 SVGAGI. CDR3: CASSYRATRATEAFF. The DNA for the CDR3 is TGTGCCAGCAGTTATAGGGCGACCAGGGCCACTGAAGCTTTCTTT.

This clonotype occurred a few times. The chain links TRBV20-1 to TRBJ2-3; D perhaps matches TRBD1 (5 bases). V was cut by 5 bases and J by 1 base, with 10 bases left in between. CDR1 and CDR2 from the germline V gene are DFQATT and SNEGSKA (reference sequence). CDR3 length: 13 amino acids. DNA of the CDR3: TGCAGTGCTCGACAGTCCCGCACAGATACGCAGTATTTT. Its translation: CSARQSRTDTQYF.

This clonotype was picked up a small number of times. The J gene is TRBJ1-5, the V gene TRBV20-1; D remains ambiguous. This CDR3 is 14 amino acids long. Germline V gene sequence: CDR1 DFQATT, CDR2 SNEGSKA (reference sequence). V was clipped by 1 base and J by 0 bases, with 7 bases between them. In DNA form, the CDR3 reads TGCAGTGCTAGAGTTTTGAATAGCAATCAGCCCCAGCATTTT. This sequence encodes CSARVLNSNQPQHF.